The present T cell receptor beta chain was sequenced within a study of blood T cell repertoires in COVID-19. The protocol was immunoSEQ multiplex PCR, while the TCRdb copy is restricted to in-frame clones and leaves out a portion. Seen here are hundreds of thousands of clones, 75% to 90% observed once, and the top ten hold 8% to 9.5%. V lost 1 base and J 5 bases, leaving 9 bases between the germline ends. CDR3 length: 14 amino acids. Germline CDR1 is SGHAT and CDR2 is FQNNGV. This clone was seen a handful of times. What was sequenced was peripheral blood. The V call is TRBV11-2, the J call TRBJ1-5; TRBD1 might be the D (5 bases). This TCR was recovered from a human donor in a cohort sampled during active COVID-19. The CDR3 here is CASSLGQGHQPQHF. The CDR3 coding sequence is TGTGCCAGCAGCTTAGGGCAGGGCCATCAGCCCCAGCATTTT.